This TCR beta chain was captured in a study of shared clonotypes between healthy human individuals. Study observations and caveats: Against clonotypes common to all four donors, non-shared ones had lower generation probabilities. Naive CD4 clonotypes overlapped across a handful of donors at about 5.3%.

This table comes from immunoSEQ multiplex PCR, and its TCRdb copy is limited to in-frame clones, with some not included. The sample includes around 330,000 clones, roughly 70% seen only once; the top ten take about 9.3%. V shed 4 bases and J shed 6 bases, with 15 bases lying between them. This CDR3 spans 14 amino acids. Germline V gives CDR1 WNHNN, CDR2 SYGVQD (reference sequence). Comments on this clone: Its antigen remains unidentified.

The J gene is TRBJ1-1, the V gene TRBV10-1; D unresolved. This receptor was identified in a young man in good health. Material for sequencing was memory CD4+ T cells sorted from blood. Subset described: CD45RA-negative fraction. CDR3 in DNA: TGCGCCAGCAGTGCCCAGCCCTCGAGGGCTGAAGCTTTCTTT. It specifies CASSAQPSRAEAFF.